The rows below give T cell receptor beta chains drawn from one sample of a study of cytomegalovirus exposure and HLA in healthy donors. Assay used: immunoSEQ multiplex PCR; TCRdb lists only in-frame clones, some missing. This sample carries under 150,000 clones, about 76% of them seen once, and the ten largest clones take around 3%. What was sequenced was PBMCs. These receptors came from a female donor in good health and CMV-seronegative. The CDR3 runs from the conserved cysteine through the conserved F or W. A D gene is named only where the DNA matches it firmly. A clone size is listed for some rows: how often the clone was seen (once, few, many), or a class if it is expanded.

clone_size | d_call | j_call | v_call | cdr3_nt | cdr3_aa
- | TRBD1 | TRBJ1-5 | TRBV18 | TGTGCCAGCTCACCACCAGGGGGCCCGGACTATAGCAATCAGCCCCAGCATTTT | CASSPPGGPDYSNQPQHF
- | - | TRBJ2-7 | TRBV30 | TGTGCCTGGACCACAGGGAATGGGGAGGGGAGGCAGTACTTC | CAWTTGNGEGRQYF
- | TRBD1 | TRBJ2-6 | TRBV9 | TGTGCCAGCAACCTGGGACAGGCAAGCTCTGGGGCCAACGTCCTGACTTTC | CASNLGQASSGANVLTF
once | - | TRBJ1-4 | TRBV28 | TGTGCCAGTGGAAATGGGGGGGCCACTAATGAAAAACTGTTTTTT | CASGNGGATNEKLFF
- | - | TRBJ2-7 | TRBV18 | TGTGCCAGCTCACCACAGGGGAAAACCTACGAGCAGTACTTC | CASSPQGKTYEQYF
- | TRBD1 | TRBJ2-7 | TRBV5-5 | TGTGCCAGCAGCTTTCCCGAGACAGGGTTCTCCTACGAGCAGTACTTC | CASSFPETGFSYEQYF
- | - | TRBJ1-2 | TRBV7-9 | TGTGCCAGCAGCTCACCCGGGTATGGCTACACCTTC | CASSSPGYGYTF
- | - | TRBJ2-5 | TRBV7-3 | TGTGCCAGCAGCTTAGCGGGGGCCCCGGGGGAGCAGTACTTC | CASSLAGAPGEQYF
- | TRBD2 | TRBJ2-2 | TRBV19 | TGTGCCAGTAGCGGACTAGCGGGAGGGCCGGGGACCGGGGAGCTGTTTTTT | CASSGLAGGPGTGELFF
- | - | TRBJ1-1 | TRBV27 | TGTGCCAGCACCACTCTTCCCGGGAACACTGAAGCTTTCTTT | CASTTLPGNTEAFF
few | - | TRBJ2-1 | TRBV7-9 | TGTGCCAGCAGCTTCCCAGGGGATGAGCAGTTCTTC | CASSFPGDEQFF
- | - | TRBJ2-1 | TRBV10-3 | TGTGCCATCAGGACGGACAGCTCCTACAATGAGCAGTTCTTC | CAIRTDSSYNEQFF
- | - | TRBJ1-2 | TRBV7-3 | TGTGCCAGCAGCTTAGGAGCTAACTATGGCTACACCTTC | CASSLGANYGYTF
- | - | TRBJ1-2 | TRBV29-1 | TGCAGCGTTGTTATCCGGACGGACTCTTACTATGGCTACACCTTC | CSVVIRTDSYYGYTF
- | TRBD2 | TRBJ2-3 | TRBV9 | TGTGCCAGCAGCCCACGTGGGGGGGTCACAGATACGCAGTATTTT | CASSPRGGVTDTQYF
few | TRBD2 | TRBJ2-1 | TRBV5-1 | TGCGCCAGCAGCTTGGTGCCGTTCCTAGCGGTCTCTAACAATGAGCAGTTCTTC | CASSLVPFLAVSNNEQFF
- | - | TRBJ1-3 | TRBV30 | TGTGCCTGGAGCCCGACTAGCCGCTCTGGAAACACCATATATTTT | CAWSPTSRSGNTIYF
- | - | TRBJ2-1 | TRBV27 | TGTGCCAGCACCCCCCCAGGGGGGTATGAGCAGTTCTTC | CASTPPGGYEQFF
- | - | TRBJ2-1 | TRBV6-6 | TGTGCCAGCAGTCCCCGACTCAGCCTCCCCTACAATGAGCAGTTCTTC | CASSPRLSLPYNEQFF
- | - | TRBJ2-3 | TRBV19 | TGTGCCAGTAGTATTATTGCGGCATTGGGCACAGATACGCAGTATTTT | CASSIIAALGTDTQYF
- | - | TRBJ1-2 | TRBV15 | TGTGCCACCAGCAGGGATACAGGATTTGGAACCGGCTACACCTTC | CATSRDTGFGTGYTF
- | TRBD1 | TRBJ2-2 | TRBV19 | TGTGCCAGTAGTAGGACAGGAACGAACACCGGGGAGCTGTTTTTT | CASSRTGTNTGELFF
- | TRBD2 | TRBJ2-3 | TRBV4-1 | TGCGCCAGCAGCCAAGAAGGACTAGCCTCAGATACGCAGTATTTT | CASSQEGLASDTQYF
- | TRBD2 | TRBJ2-5 | TRBV5-1 | TGCGCCAGCAGCTTCGGGGGGCAAGAGACCCAGTACTTC | CASSFGGQETQYF
- | - | TRBJ2-1 | TRBV7-8 | TGTGCCAGCGGATCGGGTGCTAGTGGGGAGCAGTTCTTC | CASGSGASGEQFF
- | - | TRBJ2-5 | TRBV7-2 | TGTGCCAGCAGCCCTAATCTAAGAGGGACCCAGTACTTC | CASSPNLRGTQYF
- | - | TRBJ1-5 | TRBV7-2 | TGTGCCAGCAGCTTAGTTCTTAGCAATCAGCCCCAGCATTTT | CASSLVLSNQPQHF
few | - | TRBJ2-7 | TRBV29-1 | TGCAGCGTTGCGAGACAGGCAGAGCGGAGCTCCTACGAGCAGTACTTC | CSVARQAERSSYEQYF
- | TRBD2 | TRBJ2-7 | TRBV19 | TGTGCCAGTAGTATAAGTTCGAGCGGGAGGGCCACGCCCTACGAGCAGTACTTC | CASSISSSGRATPYEQYF